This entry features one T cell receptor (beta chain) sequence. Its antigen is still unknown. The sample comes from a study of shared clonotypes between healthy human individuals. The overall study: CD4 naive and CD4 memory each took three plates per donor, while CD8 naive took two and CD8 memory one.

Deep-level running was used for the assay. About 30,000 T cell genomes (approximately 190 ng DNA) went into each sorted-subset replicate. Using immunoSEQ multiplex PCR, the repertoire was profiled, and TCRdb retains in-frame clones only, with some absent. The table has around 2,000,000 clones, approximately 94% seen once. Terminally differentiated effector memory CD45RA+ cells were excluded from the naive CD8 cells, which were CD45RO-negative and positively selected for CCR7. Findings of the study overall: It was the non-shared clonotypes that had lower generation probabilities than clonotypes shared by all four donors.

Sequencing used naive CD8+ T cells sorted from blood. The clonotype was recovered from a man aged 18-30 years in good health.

CDR3: CASTQVAKNIQYF. The CDR3 coding sequence is TGCGCCAGCACACAGGTAGCCAAAAACATTCAGTACTTC. This rearrangement joins TRBV23-1 to TRBJ2-4; D possibly corresponds to TRBD1 (5 bases). TRBV23-1 carries the ORF label, with uncertain function. Trimming removed 7 bases at V and 0 bases at J, with 7 bases between. This CDR3 is built from 13 residues.